This T cell receptor (beta chain) was recovered during a study of T-cell memory formation after mild COVID-19. One entry per CDR3 protein, called by TCRdb with MiXCR from the 5' RACE reads. The sample lists approximately 250,000 distinct CDR3 sequences, 15% to 20% occurring once. CDR3 length equals 18 residues. V trimming: 0 bases; J trimming: 6 bases; junction bases outside the gene matches: 10. The germline V gene encodes CDR1 LGHNA and CDR2 YSLEER. This chain joins TRBV4-3 and TRBJ2-3; 12 bases map to TRBD2. Sequencing was done on a sample of PBMCs or a T cell subset sorted from them (not recorded which). The source of this sequence is a young man who had mild COVID-19 (a few samples of this study predate the infection). Cell type and time point are not known. CDR3 in amino acids: CASSQDLGLAGGQDTQYF. The CDR3 DNA reads as TGCGCCAGCAGCCAAGATTTAGGCCTAGCGGGGGGGCAGGATACGCAGTATTTT.